This T cell receptor (beta chain) comes out of a study of shared clonotypes between healthy human individuals. The assay was immunoSEQ multiplex PCR, and TCRdb's table has in-frame clones only and misses some. The table includes over a million clones, over 95% detected once. In the case of this clone: Additional DNA sequences in this sample encode the identical CDR3.

The ends lost 4 bases at V and 2 bases at J; junction bases unmatched: 6. Germline-derived CDR1 and CDR2 are KGHSH and LQKENI. The CDR3 consists of 15 residues. Sample: naive CD4+ T cells sorted from blood. This sample's subset: CD45RA+ positively selected. This TCR was recovered from a man between 25 and 39 years old in good health. The chain combines TRBV18 with TRBJ1-1, with 8 bases aligning to TRBD1. The CDR3 reads CASSLGGTGNTEAFF. The CDR3 DNA reads TGTGCCAGCTCACTTGGCGGGACAGGTAACACTGAAGCTTTCTTT.